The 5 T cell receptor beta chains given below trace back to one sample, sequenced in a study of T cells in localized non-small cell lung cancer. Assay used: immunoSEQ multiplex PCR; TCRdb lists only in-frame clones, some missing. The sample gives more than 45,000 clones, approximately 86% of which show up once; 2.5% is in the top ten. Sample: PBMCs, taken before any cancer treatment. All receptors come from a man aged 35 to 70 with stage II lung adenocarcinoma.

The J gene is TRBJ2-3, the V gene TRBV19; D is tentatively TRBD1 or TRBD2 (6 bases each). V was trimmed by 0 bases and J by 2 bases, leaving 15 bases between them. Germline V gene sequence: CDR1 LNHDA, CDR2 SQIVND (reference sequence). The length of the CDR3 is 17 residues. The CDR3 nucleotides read TGTGCCAGTAGTATAGAACCCCCGGGGGCCCTCACAGATACGCAGTATTTT. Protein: CASSIEPPGALTDTQYF.

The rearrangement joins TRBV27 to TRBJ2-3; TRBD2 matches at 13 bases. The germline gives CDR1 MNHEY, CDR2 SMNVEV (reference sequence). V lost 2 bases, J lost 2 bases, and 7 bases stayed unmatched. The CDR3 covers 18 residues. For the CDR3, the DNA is TGTGCCAGCAGTTTAACCGGACTAGCGGGGGCCTCCACAGATACGCAGTATTTT. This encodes CASSLTGLAGASTDTQYF.

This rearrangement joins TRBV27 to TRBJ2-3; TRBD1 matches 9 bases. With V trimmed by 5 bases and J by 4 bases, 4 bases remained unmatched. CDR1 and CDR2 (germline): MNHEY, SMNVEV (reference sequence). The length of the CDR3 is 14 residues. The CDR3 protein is CASSIWTGADTQYF. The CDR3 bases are TGTGCCAGCAGTATTTGGACAGGGGCAGATACGCAGTATTTT.

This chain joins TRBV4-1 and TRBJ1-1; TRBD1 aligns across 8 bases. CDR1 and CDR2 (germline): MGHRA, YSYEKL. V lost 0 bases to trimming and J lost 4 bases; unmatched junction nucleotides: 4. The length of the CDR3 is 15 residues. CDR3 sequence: CASSQDRGQGTEAFF. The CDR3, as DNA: TGCGCCAGCAGCCAAGATAGAGGACAGGGCACTGAAGCTTTCTTT.

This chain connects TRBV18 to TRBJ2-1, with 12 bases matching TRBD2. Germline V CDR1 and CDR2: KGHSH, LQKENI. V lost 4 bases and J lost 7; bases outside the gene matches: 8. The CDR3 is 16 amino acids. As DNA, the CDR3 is TGTGCCAGCTCACGGACTAGCGGGGAGGGTGGTAATGAGCAGTTCTTC. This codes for CASSRTSGEGGNEQFF.